Listed here are 14 T cell receptor beta chains from one sample, sequenced in a study of regulatory T cells in long-lasting Graves disease. Sample time point: newly diagnosed GD, antithyroid drugs for less than 3 months. Generation of the TCR library employed RNA extracted from PBMCs. TCR beta libraries were built with iRepertoire HTBI primers and Arm-PCR of CDR3 regions. TCRdb re-called the multiplex PCR reads with MiXCR, one entry per CDR3 protein. Among about 440,000 distinct CDR3 sequences listed, just under 15% were seen once. The sample also formed part of further work on T cells in Graves' hyperthyroidism and ophthalmopathy.

Here the sequenced sample was peripheral blood mononuclear cells (PBMCs), taken at new diagnosis, from a patient treated with antithyroid drugs. These receptors were collected from a woman in her 30s with Graves disease.

The table lists this clonotype with many counts. The chain links TRBV5-1 to TRBJ2-1, with 9 positions matching TRBD1. V was clipped by 7 bases and J by 6 bases; unmatched bases: 8. CDR1 and CDR2 (germline): SGHRS, YFSETQ. The CDR3 sequence is 14 residues long. Here the CDR3 DNA reads TGCGCCAGCTTCTTAGGGGACAGGGCCAATGAGCAGTTCTTC. Amino acids: CASFLGDRANEQFF.

A note on this clonotype: The junction does not match germline at one end; this may be a read error. This chain connects TRBV3-1 to TRBJ2-3, with unresolved D. Germline V gene sequence: CDR1 LGHDT, CDR2 YNNKEL (reference sequence). The CDR3 runs to 16 residues. In DNA, the CDR3 is TGTGCCAACAGCCAAGACTGGAGTTTGAGCACAGATACGCAGTATTTT. Translating gives CANSQDWSLSTDTQYF.

The CDR3 region has the DNA TGTGCCAGCAGTTTAATGCAGGGTATAGACGAGCAGTACTTC. This codes for CASSLMQGIDEQYF. The chain combines TRBV12-3 or TRBV12-4 with TRBJ2-7; TRBD1 might be the D (5 bases). The V end lost 2 bases, the J end lost 5 bases, and 13 bases lay between the germline ends. The CDR3 extends over 14 amino acids.

This clonotype has a count of ten or more. CDR3 coding DNA: TGTGCCAGCATCGCCCCCGCGGGAGCCAGGGAGACCCAGTACTTC. Translation: CASIAPAGARETQYF. The chain is built from TRBV3-1 and TRBJ2-5; 7 nucleotides agree with TRBD2. The germline V gene has CDR1 LGHDT and CDR2 YNNKEL (reference sequence). This CDR3 comprises 15 residues. V lost 7 bases and J lost 5; bases outside the gene matches: 13.

This clonotype appeared a few times. This chain uses TRBV14 with TRBJ2-7; TRBD1 agrees at 7 bases. The CDR3 contains 14 residues. V was pared by 4 bases and J by 3 bases, with 6 bases of the junction left unmatched. In germline, CDR1 is SGHDN, CDR2 FVKESK. The CDR3 region is CASSPLGTVYEQYF. The CDR3, as DNA: TGTGCCAGCAGCCCCCTCGGGACAGTCTACGAGCAGTACTTC.

Ten or more counts support this clonotype. The rearrangement uses TRBV5-1 and TRBJ1-4; the D is unclear. The CDR3 consists of 15 residues. The germline V and J ends were trimmed by 4 bases and 4 bases, with 14 bases remaining between them. Germline CDR1 and CDR2: SGHRS and YFSETQ. The CDR3 here is CASSPRAGNNEKLFF. Here the CDR3 DNA reads TGCGCCAGCAGCCCAAGGGCCGGAAATAATGAAAAACTGTTTTTT.

This clonotype was counted ten times or more. V and J are TRBV12-3 or TRBV12-4 and TRBJ2-1; 7 bases are a match to TRBD2. With 1 base clipped from V and 6 bases from J, the junction kept 3 bases outside the gene matches. CDR3 length: 14 amino acids. The CDR3 loop is CASSLGGSINEQFF. As DNA, the CDR3 is TGTGCCAGCAGTTTAGGCGGGAGTATCAATGAGCAGTTCTTC.

The rearrangement links TRBV20-1 to TRBJ2-2, with D maybe TRBD2 (6 bases). Trimming cost V 4 bases and J 5 bases, with 20 bases left between them. The CDR3 totals 16 residues. Germline values: CDR1 DFQATT, CDR2 SNEGSKA (reference sequence). CDR3 nucleotides: TGCAGTGCTAACATGGCGGGACTTTTGACTACCGGGGAGCTGTTTTTT. Encoded protein: CSANMAGLLTTGELFF.

This clonotype was seen ten or more times. This rearrangement joins TRBV6-1 to TRBJ1-3; D is undetermined. The germline V gene has CDR1 MNHNS and CDR2 SASEGT. V was pared by 0 bases and J by 0 bases, with 12 bases between. The CDR3 totals 17 residues. The CDR3 DNA sequence: TGTGCCAGCAGTGAAGCACACGGAACAAGCTCTGGAAACACCATATATTTT. It translates to CASSEAHGTSSGNTIYF.

This clonotype turned up a few times. This sequence joins TRBV18 and TRBJ2-2; 7 bases agree with TRBD1. The V segment lost 3 bases and the J segment 2 bases; nucleotides outside the gene matches: 3. Germline V gene data show CDR1 as KGHSH and CDR2 as LQKENI. CDR3 length: 15 residues. The DNA for the CDR3 is TGTGCCAGCTCACCCCGACAGGGCAACACCGGGGAGCTGTTTTTT. Its protein product is CASSPRQGNTGELFF.

This clonotype has at least ten counts. This chain links TRBV5-1 with TRBJ2-1; the D is unclear. V dropped 0 bases and J dropped 3 bases, with 7 bases sitting between them. In germline, CDR1 is SGHRS, CDR2 YFSETQ. CDR3 length: 14 amino acids. The CDR3, as DNA: TGCGCCAGCAGCTTGGGGCTAGACTACAATGAGCAGTTCTTC. Encoded protein: CASSLGLDYNEQFF.

The table lists this clonotype with a few counts. The junction departs from germline at one end; a sequencing error may be responsible. This sequence joins TRBV6-2 or TRBV6-3 and TRBJ1-2; possibly TRBD1 for D (5 bases). The germline V gene encodes CDR1 MNHEY and CDR2 SVGEGT. The length of the CDR3 is 15 residues. The CDR3: CASSYSNRGGYGYTF. The CDR3, as DNA: TGTGCCAGCAGCTACTCGAATCGGGGCGGCTATGGCTACACCTTC.

This clonotype showed up many times. The chain combines TRBV5-1 with TRBJ2-7, with unresolved D. Trimming removed 7 bases at V and 5 bases at J, with 16 bases between. Germline values: CDR1 SGHRS, CDR2 YFSETQ. There are 13 residues in the CDR3. The CDR3 spells CASGWISVDEQYF. As DNA, the CDR3 is TGCGCCAGCGGTTGGATCTCAGTCGACGAGCAGTACTTC.

The J gene is TRBJ1-5, the V gene TRBV12-3 or TRBV12-4, with D uncertain. Trimming stripped 4 bases from V and 9 bases from J, with 10 bases between. This CDR3 has 12 amino acids. CDR3 DNA sequence: TGTGCCAGCAGTTCCTTCCCGAGGCCCCAGCATTTT. Translating gives CASSSFPRPQHF.